Following are 21 T cell receptor beta chains from one sample sequenced in a study of technical replicates of blood from a handful of donors. The method was immunoSEQ multiplex PCR; TCRdb's version includes in-frame clones alone and lacks a portion of them. This sample yields tens of thousands of clones, of which about 95% are seen a single time; around 0.25% belongs to the top ten. Source material: T cells isolated from PBMCs. Receptors were obtained from a human donor in good health.

The rearrangement joins TRBV7-3 to TRBJ2-7, with 8 bases that match TRBD2. V was clipped by 4 bases and J by 0 bases; unmatched bases: 5. The CDR3 runs 15 residues. The germline gives CDR1 SGHTA, CDR2 FQGTGA. The CDR3, as DNA: TGTGCCAGCAGCTCAACTAGCGGTTTCTCCTACGAGCAGTACTTC. Its translation: CASSSTSGFSYEQYF.

The genes are TRBV6-1 and TRBJ1-3, with D possibly TRBD1 on 5 matching bases. In germline, CDR1 is MNHNS, CDR2 SASEGT. Trimming took off 0 bases at V and 0 bases at J, with 9 bases between the two ends. CDR3 length: 16 amino acids. The CDR3 protein is CASSEASTASGNTIYF. The DNA for the CDR3 is TGTGCCAGCAGTGAAGCGTCGACAGCCTCTGGAAACACCATATATTTT.

V and J are TRBV29-1 and TRBJ1-4; D is possibly TRBD1 (5 bases). From germline, CDR1 is SQVTM and CDR2 ANQGSEA. Trimming removed 1 base at V and 2 bases at J, with 14 bases between. The CDR3 sequence is 16 residues long. The CDR3 is CSVEALEGATNEKLFF. The DNA for the CDR3 is TGCAGCGTTGAAGCTCTGGAAGGGGCGACTAATGAAAAACTGTTTTTT.

The chain combines TRBV4-1 with TRBJ2-7, with D possibly TRBD2 on 5 matching bases. V shed 2 bases and J shed 4 bases, with 12 bases lying between them. The germline gives CDR1 MGHRA, CDR2 YSYEKL. The CDR3 spans 14 residues. The CDR3, as DNA: TGCGCCAGCAGCCAACGCGGGCTGGTGTACGAGCAGTACTTC. Translated, it gives CASSQRGLVYEQYF.

The gene calls are TRBV18 and TRBJ2-2, with a tentative D call TRBD1 (5 bases). This CDR3 contains 14 residues. V shed 3 bases and J shed 9 bases, with 14 bases lying between them. Germline V gene sequence: CDR1 KGHSH, CDR2 LQKENI. DNA of the CDR3: TGTGCCAGCTCACCTCCTAGACAGCCTAGGGAGCTGTTTTTT. It is translated as CASSPPRQPRELFF.

The chain recombines TRBV10-3 with TRBJ2-7; 7 bases fit TRBD1. Trimming cost V 0 bases and J 2 bases; bases outside gene matches: 13. The V gene's germline CDR1 is ENHRY and CDR2 SYGVKD. The CDR3 loop spans 18 amino acids. CDR3 bases: TGTGCCATCAGTGAGTCCTTGGGGACAGAATCGATCACCTACGAGCAGTACTTC. Protein: CAISESLGTESITYEQYF.

The chain joins TRBV5-6 to TRBJ2-2; TRBD1 is a possible D gene (6 bases). Germline V gene lookup returns CDR1 SGHDT and CDR2 YYEEEE. Trimming took off 1 base at V and 6 bases at J, with 13 bases between the two ends. The CDR3 runs 15 residues. CDR3 in DNA: TGTGCCAGCAGCTTGACAGGGTTCGGGTCCGGGGAGCTGTTTTTT. This encodes CASSLTGFGSGELFF.

This clone was seen only once. V usage is TRBV19 and J usage is TRBJ2-1; TRBD2 might be the D (6 bases). Germline-derived CDR1 and CDR2 are LNHDA and SQIVND (reference sequence). The CDR3 covers 15 residues. Trimming stripped 7 bases from V and 7 bases from J, with 20 bases between. CDR3 DNA sequence: TGTGCCAGTACCAGGAGGGTTTCCTGGATAAATGAGCAGTTCTTC. This encodes CASTRRVSWINEQFF. The whole variable domain, remainder taken from reference TRBV19 and TRBJ2-1, is DGGITQSPKYLFRKEGQNVTLSCEQNLNHDAMYWYRQDPGQGLRLIYYSQIVNDFQKGDIAEGYSVSREKKESFPLTVTSAQKNPTAFYLCASTRRVSWINEQFFGPGTRLTVL.

The chain joins TRBV6-1 to TRBJ1-5; tentatively, D is TRBD1 (5 bases). This CDR3 comprises 13 residues. V dropped 6 bases and J dropped 3 bases, with 9 bases sitting between them. Germline values: CDR1 MNHNS, CDR2 SASEGT. The CDR3 protein is CASRGQINQPQHF. As DNA, the CDR3 is TGTGCCAGCAGGGGGCAGATCAATCAGCCCCAGCATTTT.

This chain connects TRBV19 to TRBJ2-7; 8 bases line up with TRBD2. CDR3 length equals 14 residues. The V gene end was trimmed by 6 bases and the J gene end by 1 base; junction bases not matched to a gene: 5. Germline CDR1 LNHDA, CDR2 SQIVND (reference sequence). The CDR3, as DNA: TGTGCCAGTAGGAGCGGGAGATGGTCCTACGAGCAGTACTTC. Translating gives CASRSGRWSYEQYF.

This chain joins TRBV6-5 and TRBJ2-1; 9 bases fit TRBD1. Trimming cost V 5 bases and J 3 bases; bases outside gene matches: 5. The germline gives CDR1 MNHEY, CDR2 SVGAGI. This CDR3 region has 15 residues. The CDR3 loop reads CASSSGTGLYNEQFF. The CDR3 DNA sequence: TGTGCCAGCAGTAGCGGGACAGGGCTCTACAATGAGCAGTTCTTC.

CDR3 sequence: CASSYGPQVPPQHF. CDR3 bases: TGTGCCAGCAGTTACGGGCCCCAGGTACCGCCCCAGCATTTT. The chain recombines TRBV6-5 with TRBJ1-5; D gene unclear. CDR1 is MNHEY and CDR2 is SVGAGI in the germline V gene. CDR3 size: 14 residues. Trimming pared 2 bases from V and 9 bases from J, leaving 14 bases between.

This clone was counted a single time. This sequence joins TRBV6-1 and TRBJ2-1; tentatively, D is TRBD1 (5 bases). Germline values: CDR1 MNHNS, CDR2 SASEGT. V lost 8 bases and J lost 1, with 15 bases in between. CDR3 length: 15 residues. The CDR3 reads CASVIRVWSYNEQFF. The CDR3 DNA reads as TGTGCCAGCGTAATCAGGGTTTGGTCCTACAATGAGCAGTTCTTC.

This chain connects TRBV2 to TRBJ2-1; 10 bases line up with TRBD2. The V gene end was trimmed by 3 bases and the J gene end by 5 bases; junction bases not matched to a gene: 10. Germline assignment: CDR1 SNHLY and CDR2 FYNNEI. The CDR3 sequence is 17 residues long. Here the CDR3 reads CASSEGTSVDTNNEQFF. For the CDR3, the DNA is TGTGCCAGCAGTGAGGGGACTAGCGTAGACACTAACAATGAGCAGTTCTTC.

The chain combines TRBV6-6 with TRBJ2-7; D ambiguous. The V end lost 4 bases, the J end lost 3 bases, and 10 bases lay between the germline ends. The germline V gene encodes CDR1 MNHNY and CDR2 SVGAGI (reference sequence). The CDR3 is made up of 13 amino acids. The CDR3 bases are TGTGCCAGCAGTTTAGAAGAGTACTACGAGCAGTACTTC. It specifies CASSLEEYYEQYF.

The V call is TRBV19, the J call TRBJ1-4; 7 positions agree with TRBD1. CDR1 and CDR2 from the germline V gene are LNHDA and SQIVND (reference sequence). CDR3 size: 15 residues. V lost 7 bases and J lost 3; bases outside the gene matches: 8. The CDR3 DNA reads as TGTGCCAGTATCCCGAACAGGGGCTCTAATGAAAAACTGTTTTTT. It translates to CASIPNRGSNEKLFF.

The V call is TRBV9, the J call TRBJ2-1, with D uncertain. Germline assignment: CDR1 SGDLS and CDR2 YYNGEE. Trimming left V 2 bases short and J 5 bases short, with 8 bases between. The CDR3 is 13 amino acids. For the CDR3, the DNA is TGTGCCAGCAGCGTGTCTGGAGACAATGAGCAGTTCTTC. Translated: CASSVSGDNEQFF.

The chain carries TRBV11-3 and TRBJ2-7; 8 nucleotides align to TRBD1. This CDR3 comprises 14 residues. CDR1 and CDR2 (germline): SGHNT, YENEEA. V lost 3 bases and J lost 3; bases outside the gene matches: 4. CDR3 nucleotide sequence: TGTGCCAGCAGCTTGACAGGGGAACACTACGAGCAGTACTTC. Its protein product is CASSLTGEHYEQYF.

The chain links TRBV5-1 to TRBJ2-7; no reliable D call. Deletions cut 4 bases from V and 3 bases from J, with 14 bases between. The CDR3 spans 14 residues. Germline CDR1 SGHRS, CDR2 YFSETQ. The CDR3 nucleotides read TGCGCCAGCAGCCCGAGCAGGCCCTACTACGAGCAGTACTTC. Translation: CASSPSRPYYEQYF.

The chain is built from TRBV10-1 and TRBJ2-1; weak D call: TRBD1 (7 bases). Germline CDR1 and CDR2: WNHNN and SYGVQD (reference sequence). V was clipped by 7 bases and J by 7 bases, with 20 bases between them. The CDR3 length is 15 residues. The chain's CDR3 is CASTRGGTEENEQFF. CDR3 coding DNA: TGCGCCAGCACCCGAGGAGGGACAGAGGAAAATGAGCAGTTCTTC.

The V and J genes are TRBV9 and TRBJ1-3; 8 bases are a match to TRBD1. The ends lost 2 bases at V and 8 bases at J; junction bases unmatched: 6. Germline V CDR1 and CDR2: SGDLS, YYNGEE. This CDR3 is built from 14 residues. The CDR3 region is CASSVTGGSDTIYF. DNA for the CDR3: TGTGCCAGCAGCGTTACAGGGGGGAGCGACACCATATATTTT.